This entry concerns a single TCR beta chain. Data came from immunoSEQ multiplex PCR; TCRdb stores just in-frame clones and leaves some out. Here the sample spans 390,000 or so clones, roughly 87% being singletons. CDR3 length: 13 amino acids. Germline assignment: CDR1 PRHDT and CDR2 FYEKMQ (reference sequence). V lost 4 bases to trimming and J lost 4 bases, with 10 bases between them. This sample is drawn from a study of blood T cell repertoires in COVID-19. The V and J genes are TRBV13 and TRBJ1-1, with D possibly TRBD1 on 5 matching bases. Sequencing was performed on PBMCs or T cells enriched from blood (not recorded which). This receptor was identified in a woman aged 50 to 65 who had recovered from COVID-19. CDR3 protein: CASSSQDRTEAFF. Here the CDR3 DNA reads TGTGCCAGCAGCTCACAGGACCGCACTGAAGCTTTCTTT.